The rows below give T cell receptor beta chains drawn from one sample of a study of OX40 agonist ivuxolimab in advanced cancers. Profiled with immunoSEQ multiplex PCR; TCRdb holds only in-frame clones, not every one. The sample comprises roughly 68,000 clones, 85% to 90% of which are singletons, and around an eighth rests with the top ten. Here the sequenced sample was CD4+ or CD8+ T cells sorted from blood, taken in a trial of the OX40 agonist ivuxolimab. Receptors originate from an adult with an advanced solid tumor such as melanoma, head and neck, liver or kidney cancer. Each CDR3 is given with its conserved first and last residue. Each record gives: J gene, D gene, clone size, V gene, CDR3 protein, CDR3 DNA. A D gene is named only where the DNA matches it firmly. The size entry is marked missing in some rows and otherwise reads once, few, many or a size class.

J gene: TRBJ1-2; D gene: -; clone size: few; V gene: TRBV6-1; CDR3 protein: CASSTGPTNYGYTF; CDR3 DNA: TGTGCCAGCAGTACAGGCCCGACTAACTATGGCTACACCTTC
J gene: TRBJ2-2; D gene: -; clone size: -; V gene: TRBV29-1; CDR3 protein: CSVDSSGAGELFF; CDR3 DNA: TGCAGCGTTGATAGCTCGGGGGCCGGGGAGCTGTTTTTT
J gene: TRBJ1-1; D gene: -; clone size: -; V gene: TRBV29-1; CDR3 protein: CSVPLNVNTEAFF; CDR3 DNA: TGCAGCGTGCCCTTAAATGTGAACACTGAAGCTTTCTTT
J gene: TRBJ2-5; D gene: -; clone size: -; V gene: TRBV2; CDR3 protein: CASSEAGFETQYF; CDR3 DNA: TGTGCCAGCAGTGAAGCGGGATTTGAGACCCAGTACTTC
J gene: TRBJ2-1; D gene: TRBD2; clone size: -; V gene: TRBV28; CDR3 protein: CASTTGERECEQFF; CDR3 DNA: TGTGCCAGCACCACGGGGGAGCGGGAGTGTGAGCAGTTCTTC
J gene: TRBJ2-1; D gene: -; clone size: -; V gene: TRBV9; CDR3 protein: CASSVTAGWDEQFF; CDR3 DNA: TGTGCCAGCAGCGTAACTGCAGGGTGGGATGAGCAGTTCTTC
J gene: TRBJ1-3; D gene: TRBD1; clone size: -; V gene: TRBV29-1; CDR3 protein: CSVEGRGPSGNTIYF; CDR3 DNA: TGCAGCGTTGAGGGCAGGGGGCCCTCTGGAAACACCATATATTTT
J gene: TRBJ1-5; D gene: TRBD1; clone size: -; V gene: TRBV28; CDR3 protein: CASSLTGVGQPQHF; CDR3 DNA: TGTGCCAGCAGTCTCACAGGGGTGGGACAGCCCCAGCATTTT
J gene: TRBJ2-3; D gene: TRBD1; clone size: -; V gene: TRBV2; CDR3 protein: CASSTGQGSHF; CDR3 DNA: TGTGCCAGCAGCACGGGACAGGGGAGTCATTTT
J gene: TRBJ2-4; D gene: TRBD2; clone size: -; V gene: TRBV6-1; CDR3 protein: CASRLADIQYF; CDR3 DNA: TGTGCCAGCAGACTAGCGGACATTCAGTACTTC
J gene: TRBJ2-4; D gene: -; clone size: -; V gene: TRBV7-9; CDR3 protein: CASSSGSYSSKNIQYF; CDR3 DNA: TGTGCCAGCAGCTCAGGTTCGTACAGCTCCAAAAACATTCAGTACTTC
J gene: TRBJ2-7; D gene: -; clone size: -; V gene: TRBV4-1; CDR3 protein: CASSQEEGTSSYEQYF; CDR3 DNA: TGCGCCAGCAGCCAAGAGGAGGGGACGAGCTCCTACGAGCAGTACTTC
J gene: TRBJ2-1; D gene: -; clone size: -; V gene: TRBV19; CDR3 protein: CATGRPYNEQFF; CDR3 DNA: TGTGCCACCGGACGCCCCTACAATGAGCAGTTCTTC
J gene: TRBJ2-1; D gene: -; clone size: -; V gene: TRBV7-9; CDR3 protein: CASSPRRTASYNEQFF; CDR3 DNA: TGTGCCAGCAGCCCTCGACGAACAGCTTCCTACAATGAGCAGTTCTTC
J gene: TRBJ2-7; D gene: -; clone size: -; V gene: TRBV7-9; CDR3 protein: CASSPPVSRDSRFYEQYF; CDR3 DNA: TGTGCCAGCAGCCCCCCGGTCAGCCGGGACTCCAGGTTTTACGAGCAGTACTTC
J gene: TRBJ2-7; D gene: -; clone size: -; V gene: TRBV9; CDR3 protein: CASSVTDYSYEQYF; CDR3 DNA: TGTGCCAGCAGCGTGACAGATTACTCCTACGAGCAGTACTTC
J gene: TRBJ2-1; D gene: -; clone size: -; V gene: TRBV10-2; CDR3 protein: CASLHPGVDEQFF; CDR3 DNA: TGCGCCAGCCTGCACCCGGGAGTTGATGAGCAGTTCTTC
J gene: TRBJ2-1; D gene: -; clone size: -; V gene: TRBV5-6; CDR3 protein: CASSLGRSYNEQFF; CDR3 DNA: TGTGCCAGCAGCTTGGGGCGGTCCTACAATGAGCAGTTCTTC
J gene: TRBJ2-1; D gene: -; clone size: -; V gene: TRBV11-1; CDR3 protein: CASSFRASSYNEQFF; CDR3 DNA: TGTGCCAGCAGCTTCCGGGCTAGCTCCTACAATGAGCAGTTCTTC
J gene: TRBJ2-2; D gene: TRBD1; clone size: once; V gene: TRBV10-2; CDR3 protein: CASSHIEGAGTGELFF; CDR3 DNA: TGCGCCAGCAGCCACATCGAGGGGGCGGGCACCGGGGAGCTGTTTTTT
J gene: TRBJ1-2; D gene: -; clone size: -; V gene: TRBV5-6; CDR3 protein: CASSGTYPLYGYTF; CDR3 DNA: TGTGCCAGCAGCGGGACGTATCCTCTCTATGGCTACACCTTC
J gene: TRBJ2-2; D gene: -; clone size: -; V gene: TRBV5-8; CDR3 protein: CASRDSRVTNTGELFF; CDR3 DNA: TGTGCCAGCAGAGATAGCAGGGTAACGAACACCGGGGAGCTGTTTTTT